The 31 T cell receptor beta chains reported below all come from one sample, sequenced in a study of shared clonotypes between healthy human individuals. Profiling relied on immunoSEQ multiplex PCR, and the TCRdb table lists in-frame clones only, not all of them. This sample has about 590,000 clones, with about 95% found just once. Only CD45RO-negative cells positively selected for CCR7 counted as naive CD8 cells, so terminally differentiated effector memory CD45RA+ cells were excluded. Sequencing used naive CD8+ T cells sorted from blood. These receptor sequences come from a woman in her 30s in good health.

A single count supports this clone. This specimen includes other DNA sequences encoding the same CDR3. CDR3: CASSSQGYEQYF. The CDR3 DNA sequence: TGTGCCAGCAGCTCACAGGGATACGAGCAGTACTTC. This chain connects TRBV7-9 to TRBJ2-7; D may be TRBD1 (6 bases). The V gene's germline CDR1 is SEHNR and CDR2 FQNEAQ (reference sequence). This CDR3 spans 12 amino acids. V was cut by 4 bases and J by 4 bases, with 8 bases left in between.

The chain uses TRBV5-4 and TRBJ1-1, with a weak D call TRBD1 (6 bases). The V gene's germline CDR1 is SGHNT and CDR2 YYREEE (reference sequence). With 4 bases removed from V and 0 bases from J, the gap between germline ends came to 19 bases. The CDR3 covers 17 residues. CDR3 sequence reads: CASSHQPGQNMNTEAFF. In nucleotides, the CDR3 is TGTGCCAGCAGCCACCAACCCGGACAGAACATGAACACTGAAGCTTTCTTT.

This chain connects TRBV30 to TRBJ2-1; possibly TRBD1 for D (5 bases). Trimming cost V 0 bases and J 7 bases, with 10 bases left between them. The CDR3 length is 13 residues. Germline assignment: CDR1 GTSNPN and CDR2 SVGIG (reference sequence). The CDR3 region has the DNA TGTGCCTGGAGTGTCGAGAGGACAAATGAGCAGTTCTTC. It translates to CAWSVERTNEQFF. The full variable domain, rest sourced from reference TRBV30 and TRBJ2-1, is SQTIHQWPATLVQPVGSPLSLECTVEGTSNPNLYWYRQAAGRGLQLLFYSVGIGQISSEVPQNLSASRPQDRQFILSSKKLLLSDSGFYLCAWSVERTNEQFFGPGTRLTVL.

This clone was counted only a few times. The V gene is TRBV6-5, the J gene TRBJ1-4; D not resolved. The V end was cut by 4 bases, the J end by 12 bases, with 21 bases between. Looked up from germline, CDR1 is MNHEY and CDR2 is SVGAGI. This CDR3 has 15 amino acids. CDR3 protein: CASSSQRWSPEELFF. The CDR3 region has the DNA TGTGCCAGCAGTTCCCAAAGATGGAGCCCAGAAGAACTGTTTTTT.

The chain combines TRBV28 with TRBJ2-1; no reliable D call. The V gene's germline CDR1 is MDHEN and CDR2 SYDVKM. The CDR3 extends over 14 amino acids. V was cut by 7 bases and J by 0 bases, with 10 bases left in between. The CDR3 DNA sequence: TGTGCCAGCACCTCGATTAGCTCCTACAATGAGCAGTTCTTC. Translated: CASTSISSYNEQFF.

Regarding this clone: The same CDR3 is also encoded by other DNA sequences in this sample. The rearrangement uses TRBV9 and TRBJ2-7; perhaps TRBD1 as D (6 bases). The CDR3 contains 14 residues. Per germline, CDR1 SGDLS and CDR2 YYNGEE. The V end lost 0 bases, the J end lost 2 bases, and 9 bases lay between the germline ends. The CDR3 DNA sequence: TGTGCCAGCAGCGTAGGGGGGACACCCTACGAGCAGTACTTC. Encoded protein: CASSVGGTPYEQYF.

CDR3 loop: CASEGNEQFF. The CDR3 region has the DNA TGTGCCAGCGAGGGAAATGAGCAGTTCTTC. The chain employs TRBV6-6 and TRBJ2-1; maybe TRBD2 (5 bases). V lost 8 bases and J 7 bases, leaving 6 bases between the germline ends. Germline V gives CDR1 MNHNY, CDR2 SVGAGI (reference sequence). This CDR3 is built from 10 residues.

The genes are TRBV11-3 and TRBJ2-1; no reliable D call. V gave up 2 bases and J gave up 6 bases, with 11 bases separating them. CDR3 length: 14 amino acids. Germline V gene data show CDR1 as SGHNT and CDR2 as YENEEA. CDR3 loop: CASSLPGTGNEQFF. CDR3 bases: TGTGCCAGCAGCTTACCCGGCACTGGCAATGAGCAGTTCTTC.

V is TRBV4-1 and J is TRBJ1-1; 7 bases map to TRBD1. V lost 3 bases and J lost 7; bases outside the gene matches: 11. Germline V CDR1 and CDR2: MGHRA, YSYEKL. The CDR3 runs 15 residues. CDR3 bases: TGCGCCAGCAGCCACGACGGGACAGCGGCCGTTGAAGCTTTCTTT. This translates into CASSHDGTAAVEAFF.

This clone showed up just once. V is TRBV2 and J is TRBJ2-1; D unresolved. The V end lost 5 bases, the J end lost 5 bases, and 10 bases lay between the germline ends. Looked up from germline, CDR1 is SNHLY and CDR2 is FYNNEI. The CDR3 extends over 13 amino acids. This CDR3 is CASSLGRNNEQFF. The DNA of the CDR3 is TGTGCCAGCAGTCTAGGCCGGAACAATGAGCAGTTCTTC.

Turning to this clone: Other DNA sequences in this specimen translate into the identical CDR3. CDR3: CASSQDLHEQYF. CDR3 in DNA: TGCGCCAGCAGCCAAGATCTACACGAGCAGTACTTC. The rearrangement joins TRBV4-1 to TRBJ2-7, with unresolved D. Trimming left V 0 bases short and J 5 bases short, with 5 bases between. The germline V gene has CDR1 MGHRA and CDR2 YSYEKL. This CDR3 spans 12 amino acids.

CDR3 sequence: CASSPGTGFGNTIYF. For the CDR3, the DNA is TGTGCCAGCAGCCCAGGGACAGGGTTTGGAAACACCATATATTTT. The chain combines TRBV9 with TRBJ1-3, with 9 bases matching TRBD1. Germline V gene lookup returns CDR1 SGDLS and CDR2 YYNGEE. Trimming at V came to 4 bases and at J to 3 bases, leaving 5 bases not matched to a gene. CDR3 length equals 15 residues.

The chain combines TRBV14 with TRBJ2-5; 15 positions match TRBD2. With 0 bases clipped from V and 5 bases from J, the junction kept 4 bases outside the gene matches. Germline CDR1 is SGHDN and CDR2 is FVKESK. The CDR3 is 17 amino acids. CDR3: CASSQDRTSGRGETQYF. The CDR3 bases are TGTGCCAGCAGCCAAGATCGGACTAGCGGGAGGGGGGAGACCCAGTACTTC.

CDR3 amino acids: CASSFIGGELFF. The CDR3 DNA reads TGTGCCAGCAGTTTTATCGGCGGGGAGCTGTTTTTT. The rearrangement links TRBV28 to TRBJ2-2; D gene ambiguous. The CDR3 runs 12 residues. With 3 bases removed from V and 7 bases from J, the gap between germline ends came to 6 bases. In germline, CDR1 is MDHEN, CDR2 SYDVKM. Full variable domain (outside the CDR3, taken from reference TRBV28 and TRBJ2-2): DVKVTQSSRYLVKRTGEKVFLECVQDMDHENMFWYRQDPGLGLRLIYFSYDVKMKEKGDIPEGYSVSREKKERFSLILESASTNQTSMYLCASSFIGGELFFGEGSRLTVL.

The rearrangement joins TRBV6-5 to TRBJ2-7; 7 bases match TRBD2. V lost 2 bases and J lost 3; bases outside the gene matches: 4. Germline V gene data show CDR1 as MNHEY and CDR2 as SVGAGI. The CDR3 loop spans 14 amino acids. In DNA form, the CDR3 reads TGTGCCAGCAGTTACGGGGAGGGCCGCTACGAGCAGTACTTC. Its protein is CASSYGEGRYEQYF.

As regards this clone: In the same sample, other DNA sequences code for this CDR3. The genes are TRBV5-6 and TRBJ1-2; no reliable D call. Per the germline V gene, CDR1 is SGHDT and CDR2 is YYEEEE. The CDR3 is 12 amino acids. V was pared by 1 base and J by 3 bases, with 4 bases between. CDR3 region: CASSLLDYGYTF. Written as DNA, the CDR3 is TGTGCCAGCAGCTTGTTAGACTATGGCTACACCTTC. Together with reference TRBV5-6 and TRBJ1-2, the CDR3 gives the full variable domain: DAGVTQSPTHLIKTRGQQVTLRCSPKSGHDTVSWYQQALGQGPQFIFQYYEEEERQRGNFPDRFSGHQFPNYSSELNVNALLLGDSALYLCASSLLDYGYTFGSGTRLTVV.

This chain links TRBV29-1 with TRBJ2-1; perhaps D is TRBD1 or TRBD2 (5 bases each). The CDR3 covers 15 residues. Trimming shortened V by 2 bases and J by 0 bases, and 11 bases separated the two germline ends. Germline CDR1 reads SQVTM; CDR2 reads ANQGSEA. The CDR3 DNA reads TGCAGCGTTGAAACTAGAGGGGACTCCTACAATGAGCAGTTCTTC. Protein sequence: CSVETRGDSYNEQFF.

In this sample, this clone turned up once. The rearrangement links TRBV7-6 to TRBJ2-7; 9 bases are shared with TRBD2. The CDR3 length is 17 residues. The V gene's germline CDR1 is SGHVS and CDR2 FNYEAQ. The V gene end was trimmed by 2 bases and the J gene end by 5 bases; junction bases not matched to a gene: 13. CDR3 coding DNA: TGTGCCAGCAGCTTACGAGCGGGAGGACCCGCCGGGAACGAGCAGTACTTC. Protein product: CASSLRAGGPAGNEQYF.

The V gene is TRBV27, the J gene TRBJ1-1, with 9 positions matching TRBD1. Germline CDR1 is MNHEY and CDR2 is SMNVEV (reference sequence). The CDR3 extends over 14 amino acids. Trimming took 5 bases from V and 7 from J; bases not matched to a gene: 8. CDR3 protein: CASSATGGANEAFF. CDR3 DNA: TGTGCCAGCAGTGCAACAGGGGGCGCGAATGAAGCTTTCTTT.

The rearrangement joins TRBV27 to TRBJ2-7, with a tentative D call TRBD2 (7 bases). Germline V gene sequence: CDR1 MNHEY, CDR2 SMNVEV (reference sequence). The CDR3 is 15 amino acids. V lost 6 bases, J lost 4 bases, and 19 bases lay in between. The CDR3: CASSPYGGARYEQYF. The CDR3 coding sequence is TGTGCCAGCAGCCCTTATGGGGGGGCCAGGTACGAGCAGTACTTC.

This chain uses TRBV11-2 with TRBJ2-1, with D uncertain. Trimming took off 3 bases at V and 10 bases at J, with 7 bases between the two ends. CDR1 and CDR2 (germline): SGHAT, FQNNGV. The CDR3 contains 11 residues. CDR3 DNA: TGTGCCAGCAGCTTGGTTAGAGAGCAGTTCTTC. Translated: CASSLVREQFF.

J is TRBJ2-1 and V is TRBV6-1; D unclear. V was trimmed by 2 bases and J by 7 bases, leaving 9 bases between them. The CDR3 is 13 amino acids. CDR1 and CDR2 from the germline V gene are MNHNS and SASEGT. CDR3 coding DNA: TGTGCCAGCAGTGAAAGTGGAATTAATGAGCAGTTCTTC. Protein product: CASSESGINEQFF.

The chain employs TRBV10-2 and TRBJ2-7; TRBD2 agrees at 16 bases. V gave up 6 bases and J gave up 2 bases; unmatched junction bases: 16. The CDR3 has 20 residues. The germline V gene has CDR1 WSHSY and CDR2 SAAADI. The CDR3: CASREMSGTSGRATTYEQYF. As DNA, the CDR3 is TGCGCCAGCAGAGAGATGTCCGGGACTAGCGGGAGGGCCACGACCTACGAGCAGTACTTC.

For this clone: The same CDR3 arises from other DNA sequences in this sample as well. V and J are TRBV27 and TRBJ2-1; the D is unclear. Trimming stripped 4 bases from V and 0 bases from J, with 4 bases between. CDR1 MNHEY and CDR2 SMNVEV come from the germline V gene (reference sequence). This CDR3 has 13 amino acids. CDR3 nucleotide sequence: TGTGCCAGCAGTTCGAGCTCCTACAATGAGCAGTTCTTC. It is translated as CASSSSSYNEQFF.

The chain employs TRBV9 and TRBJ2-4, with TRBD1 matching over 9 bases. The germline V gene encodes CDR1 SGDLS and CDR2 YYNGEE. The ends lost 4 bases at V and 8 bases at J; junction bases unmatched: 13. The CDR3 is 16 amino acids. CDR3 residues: CASSKAQGAGEDIQYF. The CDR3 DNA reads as TGTGCCAGCAGCAAAGCACAGGGGGCTGGGGAGGACATTCAGTACTTC.

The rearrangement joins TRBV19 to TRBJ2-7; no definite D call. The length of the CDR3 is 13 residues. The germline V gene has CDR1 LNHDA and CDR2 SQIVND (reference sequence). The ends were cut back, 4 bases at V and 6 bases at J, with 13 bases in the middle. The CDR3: CASSSSPWGEQYF. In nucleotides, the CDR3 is TGTGCCAGTAGTAGCAGCCCTTGGGGCGAGCAGTACTTC.

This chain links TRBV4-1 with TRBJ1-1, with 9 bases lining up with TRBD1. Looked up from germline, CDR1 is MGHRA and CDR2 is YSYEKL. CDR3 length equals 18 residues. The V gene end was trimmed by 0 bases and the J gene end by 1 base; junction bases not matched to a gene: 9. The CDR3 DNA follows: TGCGCCAGCAGCCAAGATTTCTATCCACAGGGGGCGAACACTGAAGCTTTCTTT. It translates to CASSQDFYPQGANTEAFF.

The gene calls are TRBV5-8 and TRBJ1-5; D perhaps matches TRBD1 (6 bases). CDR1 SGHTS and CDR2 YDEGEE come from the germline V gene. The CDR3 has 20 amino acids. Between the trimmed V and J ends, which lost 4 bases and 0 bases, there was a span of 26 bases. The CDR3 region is CASSPRRAGTSLYSNQPQHF. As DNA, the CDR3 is TGTGCCAGCAGCCCCCGGAGGGCAGGGACATCCCTTTATAGCAATCAGCCCCAGCATTTT. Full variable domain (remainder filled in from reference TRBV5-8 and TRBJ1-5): EAGVTQSPTHLIKTRGQQATLRCSPISGHTSVYWYQQALGLGLQFLLWYDEGEERNRGNFPPRFSGRQFPNYSSELNVNALELEDSALYLCASSPRRAGTSLYSNQPQHFGDGTRLSIL.

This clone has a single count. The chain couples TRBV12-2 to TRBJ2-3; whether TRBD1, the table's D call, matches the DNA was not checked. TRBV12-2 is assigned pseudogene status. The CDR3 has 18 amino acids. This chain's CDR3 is CASRLVWAGAGSTDTQYF. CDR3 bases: TGTGCAAGTCGCTTAGTTTGGGCAGGGGCGGGTAGCACAGATACGCAGTATTTT.

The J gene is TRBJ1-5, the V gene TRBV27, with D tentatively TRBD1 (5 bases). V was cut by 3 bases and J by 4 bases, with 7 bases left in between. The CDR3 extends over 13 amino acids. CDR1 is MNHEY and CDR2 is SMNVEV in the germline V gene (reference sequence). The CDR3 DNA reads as TGTGCCAGCAGTTTTTGGGGGAATCAGCCCCAGCATTTT. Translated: CASSFWGNQPQHF.

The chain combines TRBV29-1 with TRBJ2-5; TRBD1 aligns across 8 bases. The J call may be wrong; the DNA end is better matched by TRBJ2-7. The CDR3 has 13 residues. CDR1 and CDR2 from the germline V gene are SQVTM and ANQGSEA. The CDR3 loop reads CSASTGVTYEQYF. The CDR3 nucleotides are TGCAGCGCGTCGACAGGGGTTACCTACGAGCAGTACTTC.